This T cell receptor beta chain came from a study of cytotoxic CD8 clonotypes in ibrutinib-treated CLL. Study-wide results and limits: Rising at ibrutinib response, clonality subsequently fell back toward baseline at progression.

Assay: immunoSEQ multiplex PCR; the TCRdb copy retains only in-frame clones and omits some. Altogether approximately 340,000 clones are present, over 55% being singletons, with the ten largest covering about 5.9%. V shed 3 bases and J shed 5 bases, with 14 bases lying between them. Looked up from germline, CDR1 is SGDLS and CDR2 is YYNGEE. The CDR3 length is 15 residues. Worth noting for this clone: What it binds is not known.

The clonotype was recovered from a human donor with chronic lymphocytic leukemia. This sequence joins TRBV9 and TRBJ1-4, with a weak D call TRBD1 (5 bases). The sequenced sample was PBMCs, obtained after 36 months of ibrutinib treatment. CDR3 DNA sequence: TGTGCCAGCAGCGGGAGGGGAGGGCTCAATGAAAAACTGTTTTTT. It codes for CASSGRGGLNEKLFF.